The TCR beta chain described here comes from a study of OX40 agonist ivuxolimab in advanced cancers. Whole-study context: Hepatocellular carcinoma, melanoma, renal cell or head and neck cancer was diagnosed in the dose-escalation patients. Those enrolled were approximately 78% male, with a mean age of 60 years and ages from 23 to 79. Earlier treatment with anti-PD-1, anti-PD-L1 or anti-CTLA-4 was permitted, and roughly 40% had received some.

Generated by immunoSEQ multiplex PCR, the TCRdb table keeps only in-frame clones and is missing some. The sample has approximately 70,000 clones; approximately 80% are singletons. This clone was recorded once. Antigen unknown. This CDR3 is built from 15 residues. Germline-derived CDR1 and CDR2 are MNHGY and SVAAGI. General study findings and limits: In the 0.1 to 3.0 mg/kg range, CD4+ and CD8+ blood T cells had expanded clonally by week 6.

Here the sequenced sample was CD4+ or CD8+ T cells sorted from blood, taken in a trial of the OX40 agonist ivuxolimab. This TCR derives from an adult with an advanced solid tumor such as melanoma, head and neck, liver or kidney cancer. The chain has TRBV6-9 and TRBJ2-5; D may be TRBD1 (6 bases). TRBJ2-7 matches the DNA end more closely, so the J call is doubtful. The CDR3 DNA is TGTGCCAGCATCTCTAGGGCGGACAGTCGCTACGAGCAGTACTTC. As protein: CASISRADSRYEQYF.